One T cell receptor (beta chain) is described in this entry. What it binds is not known. The table came from immunoSEQ multiplex PCR; TCRdb's copy has only in-frame clones and leaves some out. The sample contains about 5,000 clones, around nine tenths of which appear only once. This entry belongs to a study of chemoradiotherapy in HPV16-positive cancers. The study, taken as a whole, reports: For HPV16-positive patients, expanding HPV-responsive T cells associated with longer recurrence-free survival. Non-HPV-specific T cells did not expand in tumors during treatment, whereas candidate HPV-specific clones and E7-related motifs did. The functional HPV-specific definition rests on just a couple of HPV16-positive patients.

Germline loops: CDR1 SGHKS, CDR2 YYEKEE (reference sequence). V gave up 4 bases and J gave up 1 base, with 11 bases separating them. The CDR3 contains 14 residues. This clonotype was sampled from a human donor with HPV-associated anogenital cancer. Specimen: tumor tissue, collected from a patient who underwent chemoradiotherapy. The chain is built from TRBV5-5 and TRBJ1-1, with D unresolved. This CDR3 reads CASSPPHGNTEAFF. The DNA for the CDR3 is TGTGCCAGCAGCCCCCCCCACGGGAACACTGAAGCTTTCTTT.